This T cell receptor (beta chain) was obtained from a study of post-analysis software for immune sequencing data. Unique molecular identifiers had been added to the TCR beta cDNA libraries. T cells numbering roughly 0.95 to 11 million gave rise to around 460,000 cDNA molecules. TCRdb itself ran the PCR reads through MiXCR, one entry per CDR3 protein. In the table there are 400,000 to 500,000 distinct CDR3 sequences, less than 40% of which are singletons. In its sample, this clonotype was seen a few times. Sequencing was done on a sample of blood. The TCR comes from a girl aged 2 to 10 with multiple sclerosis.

CDR3: CASSLHGGLSYNEQFF. In DNA form, the CDR3 reads TGTGCCAGCAGCTTACATGGGGGTCTTTCCTACAATGAGCAGTTCTTC. This sequence joins TRBV7-3 and TRBJ2-1, with D perhaps given as TRBD1 or TRBD2 (5 bases each). CDR3 length: 16 residues. Germline V gene data show CDR1 as SGHTA and CDR2 as FQGTGA. The germline V and J ends were trimmed by 2 bases and 1 base, with 12 bases remaining between them.